This T cell receptor beta chain stems from a study of T-cell reconstitution after alpha-beta-depleted transplantation in children. Study-level results: Several hundred rapidly expanded clones from non-depleted graft cells reportedly supplied alpha-beta T cells about two months post-transplant. The main origin of T-cell counts and diversity one year after transplant was newly produced T cells. Day-60 TCRbeta diversity that was high in some patients was derived from surviving recipient T cells and thymic progenitors.

This clonotype was counted only a few times. The antigen is not known. Researchers prepared the TCRbeta library using unique molecular identifiers, the study reports. Using its own MiXCR run on the PCR reads, TCRdb lists one record per CDR3 protein. The data hold 450,000 to 600,000 distinct CDR3 sequences, with under 15% observed a single time. The CDR3 sequence is 16 residues long. After removal of 0 bases from V and 2 bases from J, the junction contained 3 bases not matched to a gene. Looked up from germline, CDR1 is SGDLS and CDR2 is YYNGEE. This TCR was recovered from a male patient between 10 and 17 years old who had a stem cell transplant for acute myeloid leukemia, so the T cells may come from the graft donor. V and J are TRBV9 and TRBJ2-1; 9 bases agree with TRBD2. The sequencing used PBMCs, mostly from graft donor cells, collected 360 days after TCRalphabeta/CD19-depleted stem cell transplant. CDR3 in DNA: TGTGCCAGCAGCGTAGTCGCTAGCGGGACCTACAATGAGCAGTTCTTC. Its protein product is CASSVVASGTYNEQFF. Full variable domain (remainder filled in from reference TRBV9 and TRBJ2-1): DSGVTQTPKHLITATGQRVTLRCSPRSGDLSVYWYQQSLDQGLQFLIQYYNGEERAKGNILERFSAQQFPDLHSELNLSSLELGDSALYFCASSVVASGTYNEQFFGPGTRLTVL.